The source of this T cell receptor beta chain is a study of T cell responses to AZD1222 COVID-19 vaccine. Study context: Analysis merged second doses at about 4 or about 12 weeks.

Only in-frame clones appear in the TCRdb table, and some are missing; sequencing was by immunoSEQ multiplex PCR. This sample has 84,000 or so clones, with 88% found just once. On this clone: Its matching antigen is unknown.

CDR1 and CDR2 (germline): MNHNS, SASEGT. The CDR3 is 16 amino acids. The V gene lost 2 bases and the J gene lost 4 bases, with 17 bases spanning the gap. The study, taken as a whole, reports: Close to half of spike-specific TCRs reportedly recognize unmutated variant regions.

This chain connects TRBV6-1 to TRBJ1-1; no firm D call. The sequencing here drew on peripheral blood, taken on day 0 of AZD1222 vaccination. This TCR was sampled from an adult in good health. CDR3 DNA: TGTGCCAGCAGTGAACCCGGGAGGGTTCCGGTCACTGAAGCTTTCTTT. Its protein product is CASSEPGRVPVTEAFF.